Sequencing of this TCR beta chain was carried out in a study of T-cell reconstitution after alpha-beta-depleted transplantation in children. Findings of the study overall: Reported findings indicate that, about two months after transplant, alpha-beta T cells came from several hundred expanded clones, which were derived from non-depleted graft cells. Hyperexpanded clones declined; after one year, newly produced T cells mostly supplied diversity. Certain patients had high TCRbeta diversity at day 60, and it came from recipient T cells and thymic progenitors that survived.

Ten or more counts support this clonotype. Its antigen is unknown. Preparation of the TCRbeta library used unique molecular identifiers. One entry per CDR3 protein results from TCRdb running MiXCR on the PCR reads. The sample consists of hundreds of thousands of distinct CDR3 sequences, more than 20% of them appearing once. The V segment lost 5 bases and the J segment 2 bases; nucleotides outside the gene matches: 6. This CDR3 region has 15 residues. The germline V gene has CDR1 LGHDT and CDR2 YNNKEL (reference sequence). This clonotype was sampled from a boy younger than two who had a stem cell transplant for acute myeloid leukemia, so the T cells may come from the graft donor. The sequences come from PBMCs, mostly from graft donor cells, collected 360 days after TCRalphabeta/CD19-depleted stem cell transplant. The J gene is TRBJ2-3, the V gene TRBV3-1, with TRBD2 matching over 8 bases. The CDR3 protein is CASSSKRGYTDTQYF. The CDR3 coding sequence is TGTGCCAGCAGCTCTAAGCGGGGGTACACAGATACGCAGTATTTT.